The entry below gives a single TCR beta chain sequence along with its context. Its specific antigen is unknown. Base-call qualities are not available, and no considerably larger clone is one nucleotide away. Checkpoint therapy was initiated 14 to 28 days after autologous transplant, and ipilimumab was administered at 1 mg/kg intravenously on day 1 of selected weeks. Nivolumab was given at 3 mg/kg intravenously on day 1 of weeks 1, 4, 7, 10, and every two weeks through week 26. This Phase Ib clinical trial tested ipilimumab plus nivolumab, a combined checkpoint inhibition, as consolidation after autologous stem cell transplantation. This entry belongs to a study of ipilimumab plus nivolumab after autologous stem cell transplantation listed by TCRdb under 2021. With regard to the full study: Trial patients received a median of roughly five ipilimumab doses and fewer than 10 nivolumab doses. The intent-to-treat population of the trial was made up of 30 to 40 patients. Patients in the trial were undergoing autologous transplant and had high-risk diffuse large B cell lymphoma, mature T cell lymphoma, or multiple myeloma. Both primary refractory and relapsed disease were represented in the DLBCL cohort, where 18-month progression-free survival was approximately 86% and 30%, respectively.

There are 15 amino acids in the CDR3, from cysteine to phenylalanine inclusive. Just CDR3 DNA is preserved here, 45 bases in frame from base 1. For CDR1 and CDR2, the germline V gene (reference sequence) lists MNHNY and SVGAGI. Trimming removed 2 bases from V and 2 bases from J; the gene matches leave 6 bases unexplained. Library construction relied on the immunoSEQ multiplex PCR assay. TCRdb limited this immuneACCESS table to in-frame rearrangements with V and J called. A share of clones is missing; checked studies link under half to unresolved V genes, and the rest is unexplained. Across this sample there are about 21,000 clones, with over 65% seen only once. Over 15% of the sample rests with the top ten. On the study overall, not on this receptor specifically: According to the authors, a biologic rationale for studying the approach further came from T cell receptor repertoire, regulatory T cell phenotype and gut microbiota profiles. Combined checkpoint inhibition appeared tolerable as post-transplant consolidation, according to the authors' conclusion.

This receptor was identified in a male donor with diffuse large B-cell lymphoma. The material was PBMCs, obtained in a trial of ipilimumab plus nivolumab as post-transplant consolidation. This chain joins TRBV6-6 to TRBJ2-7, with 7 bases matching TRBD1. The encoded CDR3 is CASSYKGGLTYEQYF. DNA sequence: TGTGCCAGCAGTTACAAAGGGGGCCTTACCTACGAGCAGTACTTC.